This T cell receptor (beta chain) comes out of a study of human thymus T cells. Study-wide results and caveats: As related research reported, thymic repertoires overlapped highly among unrelated individuals. Across thymic and blood repertoires, the usage of V and J genes appeared to be biased.

Notes on this clone: The antigen is unknown.

Between the trimmed V and J ends, which lost 5 bases and 3 bases, there was a span of 20 bases. The germline V gene encodes CDR1 LGHNA and CDR2 YSLEER. This CDR3 spans 17 amino acids. The method was immunoSEQ multiplex PCR; TCRdb's version includes in-frame clones alone and lacks a portion of them. Of 86,000 or so clones listed, roughly 96% were seen once; the top ten hold 0.025% to 0.035%. Corrective heart surgery yielded resections, and these provided the thymus tissue. The donors were infants in Finland with congenital heart defects, otherwise immunologically healthy. The source of this sequence is a boy younger than two with a congenital heart defect but otherwise immunologically healthy. J is TRBJ2-1 and V is TRBV4-3; tentative D call: TRBD2 (5 bases). Sequences were obtained from thymus tissue. CDR3 in amino acids: CASSKKPGGLSYNEQFF. Written as DNA, the CDR3 is TGCGCCAGCAGCAAAAAACCCGGCGGGCTGAGCTACAATGAGCAGTTCTTC.